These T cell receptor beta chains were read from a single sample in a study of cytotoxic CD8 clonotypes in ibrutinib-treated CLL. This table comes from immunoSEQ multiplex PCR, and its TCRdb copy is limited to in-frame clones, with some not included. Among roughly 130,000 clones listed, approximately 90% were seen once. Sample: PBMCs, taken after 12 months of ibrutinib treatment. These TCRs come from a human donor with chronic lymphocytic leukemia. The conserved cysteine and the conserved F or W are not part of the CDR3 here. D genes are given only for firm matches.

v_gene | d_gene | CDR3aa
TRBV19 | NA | ATWNGAYEQY
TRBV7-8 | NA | ASSLVGRGDQPQH
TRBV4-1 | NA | ASSQERGGRTF
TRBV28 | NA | ASRRWDQPQH
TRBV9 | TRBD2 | ASSLGLAGGPRTDTQY
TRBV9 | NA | ASSVSLGPQV
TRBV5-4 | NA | ASSLARLGGEQY
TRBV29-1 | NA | SGNQLGDTQY
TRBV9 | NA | ASSVGASDQETQY
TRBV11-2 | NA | ASSLLGGTFGDTQY
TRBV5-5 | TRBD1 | ASSRDRDPINEKLF
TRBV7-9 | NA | ASSLERSDEAF
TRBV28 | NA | ASSLIGSRGRDEQY
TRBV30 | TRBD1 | AWTAQQGWTEAF
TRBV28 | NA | ASGGAQETQY
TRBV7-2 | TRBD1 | ASSPGQGGPNQPQH
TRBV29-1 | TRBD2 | LAGSYAGELF
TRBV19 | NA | ASSIGLGRPNSYEQY
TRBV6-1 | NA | ASTDRQIGKLF
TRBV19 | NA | ASSLGRNQPQH
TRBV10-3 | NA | AAHEVFGNTIY
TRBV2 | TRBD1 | ASSATGGEIIYEQY
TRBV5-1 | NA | ASSLETIIYNEQF
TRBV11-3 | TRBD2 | ASSVGLAGINEQF
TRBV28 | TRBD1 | ASSFSGGHNGELF
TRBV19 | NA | ASSLGRQPQH
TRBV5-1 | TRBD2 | ASSLVAGGFLETQY
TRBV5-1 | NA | ASSSQGEKLF
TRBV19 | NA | ASSIGQGSDTEAF
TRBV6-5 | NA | ASSYGQVGNEQF
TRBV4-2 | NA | ASSQETYGYT
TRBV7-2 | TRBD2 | ASSLGLAGDEQY